The 22 T cell receptor beta chains in this list originate from one sample, sequenced in a study of sequential checkpoint blockade in melanoma. Treatment: randomized to nivolumab then ipilimumab (arm A) or the reverse (arm B). Clones were sequenced by immunoSEQ multiplex PCR, and TCRdb holds only the in-frame ones, with some missing. Found here are 20,000 to 25,000 clones, 82% of them singletons; the top ten hold more than 9%. The specimen comprised CD8+ T cells sorted from blood (inferred from file names), sampled from a patient given nivolumab and ipilimumab in sequence. Every receptor here comes from a human donor with melanoma.

The V gene is TRBV6-1, the J gene TRBJ1-5, with D unresolved. The CDR3 extends over 14 amino acids. Per the germline V gene, CDR1 is MNHNS and CDR2 is SASEGT. Trimming removed 4 bases from V and 3 bases from J, with 10 bases in between. The CDR3 loop is CASSANGLNQPQHF. For the CDR3, the DNA is TGTGCCAGCAGTGCAAACGGACTCAATCAGCCCCAGCATTTT.

V is TRBV19 and J is TRBJ2-1, with D unresolved. The ends were cut back, 5 bases at V and 5 bases at J, with 10 bases in the middle. CDR1 is LNHDA, CDR2 SQIVND, per germline (reference sequence). This CDR3 comprises 13 residues. The CDR3 nucleotides read TGTGCCAGTAGTTTCGGTCCAAACAATGAGCAGTTCTTC. It translates to CASSFGPNNEQFF. The variable domain in full, completed from reference TRBV19 and TRBJ2-1, reads DGGITQSPKYLFRKEGQNVTLSCEQNLNHDAMYWYRQDPGQGLRLIYYSQIVNDFQKGDIAEGYSVSREKKESFPLTVTSAQKNPTAFYLCASSFGPNNEQFFGPGTRLTVL.

This chain joins TRBV11-2 and TRBJ1-5; a possible D gene is TRBD1 (5 bases). The CDR3 has 15 amino acids. The V end lost 5 bases, the J end lost 6 bases, and 17 bases lay between the germline ends. Germline V gene data show CDR1 as SGHAT and CDR2 as FQNNGV. In DNA form, the CDR3 reads TGTGCCAGCAGCCTCAAAGCGGGGGGAGGTCAGCCCCAGCATTTT. Its protein product is CASSLKAGGGQPQHF.

The chain uses TRBV14 and TRBJ2-1, with D possibly TRBD2 on 5 matching bases. CDR3 length equals 20 residues. Between the trimmed V and J ends, which lost 0 bases and 10 bases, there was a span of 31 bases. Germline lookup yields CDR1 SGHDN and CDR2 FVKESK. The CDR3 DNA reads TGTGCCAGCAGCCAAGATCTCGGTCCCCCCTTAGCGACCCACCTCCCGGAGCAGTTCTTC. Translated, it gives CASSQDLGPPLATHLPEQFF.

This chain uses TRBV30 with TRBJ1-3; no clear D gene. Germline V gene sequence: CDR1 GTSNPN, CDR2 SVGIG (reference sequence). Trimming removed 3 bases from V and 4 bases from J, with 10 bases in between. This CDR3 spans 13 amino acids. The CDR3 coding sequence is TGTGCCTGGAGCTCGGGGAACGGAAACACCATATATTTT. Protein product: CAWSSGNGNTIYF.

V gene TRBV11-3 combines with J gene TRBJ2-1, with 11 bases matching TRBD2. The CDR3 contains 17 residues. From germline, CDR1 is SGHNT and CDR2 YENEEA. V shed 3 bases, J shed 7 bases, and the junction held 11 bases outside the gene matches. The CDR3 nucleotides are TGTGCCAGCAGCTTCCCGGCCGGGACTAGCGGTGGGAATGAGCAGTTCTTC. The encoded protein is CASSFPAGTSGGNEQFF. The full variable domain, rest sourced from reference TRBV11-3 and TRBJ2-1, is EAGVVQSPRYKIIEKKQPVAFWCNPISGHNTLYWYLQNLGQGPELLIRYENEEAVDDSQLPKDRFSAERLKGVDSTLKIQPAELGDSAVYLCASSFPAGTSGGNEQFFGPGTRLTVL.

V gene TRBV25-1 combines with J gene TRBJ2-1; D remains ambiguous. This CDR3 region has 13 residues. V lost 4 bases and J lost 9, with 13 bases in between. The germline gives CDR1 MGHDK, CDR2 SYGVNS. The CDR3: CASSGKPSGEQFF. CDR3 coding DNA: TGTGCCAGCAGTGGAAAACCCTCGGGTGAGCAGTTCTTC.

The rearrangement uses TRBV28 and TRBJ1-2; D ambiguous. V was shortened by 7 bases and J by 7 bases, with 16 bases between the two germline ends. Germline CDR1 reads MDHEN; CDR2 reads SYDVKM. The CDR3 is 13 amino acids. DNA of the CDR3: TGTGCCAGCACCACGAACGGCAGCGGTGGCTACACCTTC. Protein product: CASTTNGSGGYTF.

The chain carries TRBV18 and TRBJ2-1, with a possible D match to TRBD2 (5 bases). Per the germline V gene, CDR1 is KGHSH and CDR2 is LQKENI. V was trimmed by 1 base and J by 7 bases, leaving 11 bases between them. The CDR3 loop spans 14 amino acids. The CDR3 sequence is CASSPQAGGNEQFF. For the CDR3, the DNA is TGTGCCAGCTCACCACAGGCAGGAGGTAATGAGCAGTTCTTC.

The chain recombines TRBV27 with TRBJ1-4, with 7 bases that match TRBD1. Germline CDR1 and CDR2: MNHEY and SMNVEV (reference sequence). The CDR3 has 19 residues. The V and J ends lost 2 bases and 3 bases, in that order; junction bases with no gene match: 15. The CDR3: CASSLRRGPGNRANEKLFF. The CDR3 region has the DNA TGTGCCAGCAGTTTAAGGAGGGGGCCGGGTAATAGAGCTAATGAAAAACTGTTTTTT.

The genes are TRBV27 and TRBJ2-7; 9 positions agree with TRBD2. CDR1 and CDR2 (germline): MNHEY, SMNVEV (reference sequence). This CDR3 spans 15 amino acids. The J segment lost 6 bases and the V segment lost 2 bases, leaving 8 bases of the junction unmatched. CDR3 residues: CASSLAGGHLFEQYF. The CDR3 nucleotides are TGTGCCAGCAGTTTAGCGGGAGGGCATCTCTTCGAGCAGTACTTC.

The chain links TRBV5-1 to TRBJ2-7; no firm D call. V was cut by 2 bases and J by 3 bases, with 9 bases left in between. The CDR3 is 13 amino acids. The germline gives CDR1 SGHRS, CDR2 YFSETQ. The CDR3 is CASSFDVSYEQYF. CDR3 bases: TGCGCCAGCAGCTTTGATGTGAGCTACGAGCAGTACTTC.

V usage is TRBV5-1 and J usage is TRBJ2-5, with TRBD1 identical over 7 bases. Germline V gene data show CDR1 as SGHRS and CDR2 as YFSETQ. The CDR3 contains 15 residues. The J segment lost 1 base and the V segment lost 3 bases, leaving 6 bases of the junction unmatched. In DNA, the CDR3 is TGCGCCAGCAGCTGGGGCGACAGGGCCCAAGAGACCCAGTACTTC. This codes for CASSWGDRAQETQYF.

V is TRBV14 and J is TRBJ2-1, with D unclear. Germline V gene sequence: CDR1 SGHDN, CDR2 FVKESK. The CDR3 totals 13 residues. V was trimmed by 6 bases and J by 4 bases, leaving 10 bases between them. CDR3 in amino acids: CASSGGYYNEQFF. CDR3 DNA sequence: TGTGCCAGCAGTGGCGGTTATTACAATGAGCAGTTCTTC.

V is TRBV7-9 and J is TRBJ2-7, with TRBD1 identical over 7 bases. This CDR3 has 13 residues. CDR1 SEHNR and CDR2 FQNEAQ come from the germline V gene (reference sequence). V gave up 5 bases and J gave up 2 bases; unmatched junction bases: 3. CDR3 sequence reads: CASSLDRAYEQYF. CDR3 sequence (DNA): TGTGCCAGCAGCCTAGACAGGGCCTACGAGCAGTACTTC.

V is TRBV19 and J is TRBJ1-4, with D perhaps matching TRBD1 (5 bases). Trimming took 1 base from V and 0 from J, leaving 9 bases between them. The CDR3 length is 16 residues. CDR1 LNHDA and CDR2 SQIVND come from the germline V gene (reference sequence). The DNA for the CDR3 is TGTGCCAGTAGTATAGTGGGCAGGGCAACTAATGAAAAACTGTTTTTT. This encodes CASSIVGRATNEKLFF.

The rearrangement joins TRBV28 to TRBJ1-5; 8 nucleotides match TRBD1. The V gene's germline CDR1 is MDHEN and CDR2 SYDVKM. Trimming at V came to 6 bases and at J to 3 bases, leaving 10 bases not matched to a gene. CDR3 length equals 16 residues. The CDR3 nucleotides are TGTGCCAGCAGCCTTATTGGGACAGGATTCAATCAGCCCCAGCATTTT. Amino acids: CASSLIGTGFNQPQHF. The variable domain in full, with the rest retrieved from reference TRBV28 and TRBJ1-5, is DVKVTQSSRYLVKRTGEKVFLECVQDMDHENMFWYRQDPGLGLRLIYFSYDVKMKEKGDIPEGYSVSREKKERFSLILESASTNQTSMYLCASSLIGTGFNQPQHFGDGTRLSIL.

This rearrangement joins TRBV7-9 to TRBJ1-2; 10 bases line up with TRBD1. The CDR3 consists of 15 residues. Germline trimming cut 5 bases from V and 2 bases from J; bases unmatched to any gene: 5. Germline lookup yields CDR1 SEHNR and CDR2 FQNEAQ (reference sequence). The CDR3 sequence is CASSNRDRGNYGYTF. In DNA form, the CDR3 reads TGTGCCAGCAGCAACCGGGACAGGGGCAACTATGGCTACACCTTC. The variable domain in full, with the rest retrieved from reference TRBV7-9 and TRBJ1-2, is DTGVSQNPRHKITKRGQNVTFRCDPISEHNRLYWYRQTLGQGPEFLTYFQNEAQLEKSRLLSDRFSAERPKGSFSTLEIQRTEQGDSAMYLCASSNRDRGNYGYTFGSGTRLTVV.

This chain connects TRBV30 to TRBJ2-3; D is perhaps TRBD2 (5 bases). The germline V gene has CDR1 GTSNPN and CDR2 SVGIG (reference sequence). Trimming left V 4 bases short and J 4 bases short, with 9 bases between. The CDR3 length is 12 residues. The CDR3 DNA reads as TGTGCCTGGACCGCGGGCCCAGATACGCAGTATTTT. Translation gives CAWTAGPDTQYF.

Here the CDR3 reads CASSPQSSSYNEQFF. CDR3 nucleotides: TGTGCCAGCAGCCCCCAATCTAGCTCCTACAATGAGCAGTTCTTC. This chain uses TRBV7-3 with TRBJ2-1, with unresolved D. The CDR3 runs to 15 residues. Trimming took off 5 bases at V and 0 bases at J, with 11 bases between the two ends. In germline, CDR1 is SGHTA, CDR2 FQGTGA.

The rearrangement joins TRBV6-5 to TRBJ2-7, with D perhaps TRBD2 (6 bases). The CDR3 is 15 amino acids. V lost 1 base to trimming and J lost 7 bases, with 17 bases between them. Germline assignment: CDR1 MNHEY and CDR2 SVGAGI. CDR3 DNA: TGTGCCAGCAGTTACTTATTACGGGGAAGCGGGGAGCAGTACTTC. As protein: CASSYLLRGSGEQYF.

Details on this clone: The sample holds other DNA sequences that translate to the same CDR3. The rearrangement links TRBV29-1 to TRBJ2-2, with 11 bases fitting TRBD1. J gave up 4 bases and V 7 bases, and 2 bases lay outside the gene matches. Germline V gene sequence: CDR1 SQVTM, CDR2 ANQGSEA. The length of the CDR3 is 13 residues. The CDR3 loop is CSAGTGGTGELFF. CDR3 DNA: TGCAGCGCCGGGACAGGGGGCACCGGGGAGCTGTTTTTT.